This is a list of T cell receptor beta chains from one sample in a study of blood T cells in healthy people across ages. TCRdb used MiXCR to reprocess the 5' RACE reads, holding one entry per CDR3 protein. The repertoire has 500,000 to 600,000 distinct CDR3 sequences, 27% of them found once; the top ten carry 18%. What was sequenced was blood. The source of these receptors is a woman aged 70 to 79 in good health. The CDR3 runs from the conserved cysteine through the conserved F or W. Each record gives: CDR3 protein, V gene, clone size. Expanded clones get a size class; other rows say once, few or many, or leave the size out.

cdr3_aa: CASSQDMGSWETQYF
v_call: TRBV14
clone_size: .

cdr3_aa: CASSRRGPIGQETQYF
v_call: TRBV3-1
clone_size: .

cdr3_aa: CASSKDHPRDRDSDTQYF
v_call: TRBV21-1
clone_size: few

cdr3_aa: CSAHDGNHEKLFF
v_call: TRBV20-1
clone_size: many

cdr3_aa: CASSETEETQYF
v_call: TRBV2
clone_size: few

cdr3_aa: CSARGYSGETYNEQFF
v_call: TRBV20-1
clone_size: few

cdr3_aa: CSASRLGTGLRTEAFF
v_call: TRBV20-1
clone_size: .

cdr3_aa: CSARPGQGSRTEAFF
v_call: TRBV20-1
clone_size: .

cdr3_aa: CASRLGTEAFF
v_call: TRBV6-5
clone_size: .

cdr3_aa: CASSQDVRGISSYNEQFF
v_call: TRBV6-2/TRBV6-3
clone_size: few

cdr3_aa: CASSHPQGSRVEQYF
v_call: TRBV5-6
clone_size: few

cdr3_aa: CASSEAPREMEQFF
v_call: TRBV9
clone_size: .

cdr3_aa: CASSSPGGGGIQCF
v_call: TRBV6-5
clone_size: few

cdr3_aa: CASSSGPGGTIYF
v_call: TRBV2
clone_size: .

cdr3_aa: CSASLGRGEKLFF
v_call: TRBV20-1
clone_size: few

cdr3_aa: CASSLVGLAADTQYF
v_call: TRBV7-2
clone_size: .

cdr3_aa: CAVRRQGLNEAFF
v_call: TRBV10-3
clone_size: few

cdr3_aa: CSARTGQRETQYF
v_call: TRBV20-1
clone_size: .

cdr3_aa: CASSRGQRETQYF
v_call: TRBV7-2
clone_size: few

cdr3_aa: CASSYGGQGHYGYTF
v_call: TRBV6-5
clone_size: few

cdr3_aa: CATSSFRDREETQYF
v_call: TRBV15
clone_size: .

cdr3_aa: CASSQPNEKLFF
v_call: TRBV5-1
clone_size: .

cdr3_aa: CASSLLRDITDTQYF
v_call: TRBV4-3
clone_size: .

cdr3_aa: CASSGRDGYNEQFF
v_call: TRBV2
clone_size: .

cdr3_aa: CASSGTSGGGNEQFF
v_call: TRBV7-9
clone_size: few

cdr3_aa: CASMIGGYNEQFF
v_call: TRBV3-1
clone_size: few

cdr3_aa: CSVNRADTQYF
v_call: TRBV20-1
clone_size: few

cdr3_aa: CSAGWGYYNEQFF
v_call: TRBV20-1
clone_size: .

cdr3_aa: CASRGPGNTIYF
v_call: TRBV12-3/TRBV12-4
clone_size: few

cdr3_aa: CASSRGLNPHEQYF
v_call: TRBV21-1
clone_size: few

cdr3_aa: CASSLSGGAHYGYTF
v_call: TRBV6-5
clone_size: few

cdr3_aa: CSARDILAKNIQYF
v_call: TRBV20-1
clone_size: .

cdr3_aa: CSARDSRGSGETQYF
v_call: TRBV20-1
clone_size: .

cdr3_aa: CATSRGLRAETLYF
v_call: TRBV15
clone_size: .

cdr3_aa: CASSHKIEATTNEKLFF
v_call: TRBV4-1
clone_size: many

cdr3_aa: CASSEARTLNTEAFF
v_call: TRBV6-1
clone_size: .

cdr3_aa: CASSQTTYRVGEQFF
v_call: TRBV4-3
clone_size: once

cdr3_aa: CASSPEGGASLSSGANVLTF
v_call: TRBV11-2
clone_size: .

cdr3_aa: CASSTGQGRFGNTIYF
v_call: TRBV5-1
clone_size: few

cdr3_aa: CASSLRGLGAEAFF
v_call: TRBV5-5
clone_size: .

cdr3_aa: CASSPQQGRENEQFF
v_call: TRBV18
clone_size: .

cdr3_aa: CASSQALQLFF
v_call: TRBV5-1
clone_size: few

cdr3_aa: CASSSNGGFEQYF
v_call: TRBV27
clone_size: .

cdr3_aa: CSVLGRYGPGANVLTF
v_call: TRBV29-1
clone_size: few

cdr3_aa: CASSPSSGGPSTDTQYF
v_call: TRBV5-1
clone_size: .

cdr3_aa: CASSIGPYGYTF
v_call: TRBV7-2
clone_size: .

cdr3_aa: CASSGGGGHSYEQYF
v_call: TRBV5-1
clone_size: few

cdr3_aa: CATNRGAQETQYF
v_call: TRBV10-3
clone_size: few

cdr3_aa: CASSLRTGLGNEQFF
v_call: TRBV5-6
clone_size: few

cdr3_aa: CSARVSQLVGEKLFF
v_call: TRBV20-1
clone_size: few

cdr3_aa: CASSSGGGNTEAFF
v_call: TRBV7-3
clone_size: many

cdr3_aa: CASSLGWWETQYF
v_call: TRBV10-2
clone_size: .

cdr3_aa: CASSQDRSSNQPQHF
v_call: TRBV4-2
clone_size: .

cdr3_aa: CASSQTGTRQPQHF
v_call: TRBV9
clone_size: few

cdr3_aa: CASSLVPGLAAGEQYF
v_call: TRBV7-2
clone_size: .

cdr3_aa: CASINPSVKLTGSKGELFF
v_call: TRBV21-1
clone_size: .

cdr3_aa: CSVDTGGRYEQYF
v_call: TRBV29-1
clone_size: few

cdr3_aa: CASSPPGTGYDTQYF
v_call: TRBV27
clone_size: .

cdr3_aa: CASSLRQGRNYGYTF
v_call: TRBV7-2
clone_size: few

cdr3_aa: CASSLVAGTQETQYF
v_call: TRBV13
clone_size: few